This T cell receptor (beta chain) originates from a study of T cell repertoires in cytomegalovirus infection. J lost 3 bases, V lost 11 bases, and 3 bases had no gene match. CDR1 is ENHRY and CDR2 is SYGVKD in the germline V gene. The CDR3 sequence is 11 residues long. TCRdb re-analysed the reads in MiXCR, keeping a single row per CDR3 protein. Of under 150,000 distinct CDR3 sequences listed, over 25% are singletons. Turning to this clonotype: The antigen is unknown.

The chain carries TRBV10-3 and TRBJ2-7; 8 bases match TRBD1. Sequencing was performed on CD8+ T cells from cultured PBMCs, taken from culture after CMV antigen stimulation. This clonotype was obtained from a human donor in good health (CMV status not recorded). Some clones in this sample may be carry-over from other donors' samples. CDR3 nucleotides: TGTGCCGTGACAGGGGACTACGAGCAGTACTTC. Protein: CAVTGDYEQYF.